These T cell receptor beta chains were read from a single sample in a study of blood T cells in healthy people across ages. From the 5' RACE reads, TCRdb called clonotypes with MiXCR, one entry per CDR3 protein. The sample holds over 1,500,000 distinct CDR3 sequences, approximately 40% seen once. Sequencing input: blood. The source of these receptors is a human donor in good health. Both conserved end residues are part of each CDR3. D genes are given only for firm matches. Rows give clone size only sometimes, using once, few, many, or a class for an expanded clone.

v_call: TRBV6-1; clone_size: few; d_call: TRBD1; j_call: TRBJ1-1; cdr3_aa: CASSEGAISGAFF; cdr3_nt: TGTGCCAGCAGCGAGGGGGCTATATCGGGAGCTTTCTTT
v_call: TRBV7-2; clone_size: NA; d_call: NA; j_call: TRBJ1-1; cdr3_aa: CASILLRNEAFF; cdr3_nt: TGTGCCAGCATTTTACTGCGGAATGAAGCTTTCTTT
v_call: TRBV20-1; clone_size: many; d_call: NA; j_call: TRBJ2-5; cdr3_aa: CSARSLGAEYF; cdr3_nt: TGCAGTGCTAGGAGTTTGGGGGCGGAGTACTTC
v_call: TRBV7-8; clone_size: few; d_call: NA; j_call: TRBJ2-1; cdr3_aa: CASSFSGEVAEWYNEQFF; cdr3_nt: TGTGCCAGCAGCTTTTCGGGGGAGGTAGCGGAATGGTACAATGAGCAGTTCTTC
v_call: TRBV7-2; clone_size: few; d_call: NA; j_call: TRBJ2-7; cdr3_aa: CASSLSPDGYEQYF; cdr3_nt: TGTGCCAGCAGCTTATCCCCGGACGGCTACGAGCAGTACTTC
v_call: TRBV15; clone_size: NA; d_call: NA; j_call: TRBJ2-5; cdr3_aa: CATSRDPAEGRETQYF; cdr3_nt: TGTGCCACCAGCAGAGATCCGGCAGAGGGGAGGGAGACCCAGTACTTC
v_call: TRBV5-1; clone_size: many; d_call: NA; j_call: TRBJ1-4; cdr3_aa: CASSLPGRSNEKLFF; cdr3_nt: TGCGCCAGCAGCTTACCGGGACGTTCTAATGAAAAACTGTTTTTT
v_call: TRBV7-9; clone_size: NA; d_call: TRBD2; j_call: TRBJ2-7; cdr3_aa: CASSSTLAGGPYEQYF; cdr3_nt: TGTGCCAGCAGCTCTACCCTAGCGGGGGGCCCCTACGAGCAGTACTTC
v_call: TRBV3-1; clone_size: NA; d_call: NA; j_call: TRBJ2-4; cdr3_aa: CASSRNTNIQYF; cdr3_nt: TGTGCCAGCAGCCGGAATACAAACATTCAGTACTTC
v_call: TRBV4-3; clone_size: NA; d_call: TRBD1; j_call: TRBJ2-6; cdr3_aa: CAGSRDRLSGANVLTF; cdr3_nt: TGCGCCGGCAGCCGGGACAGGCTCTCTGGGGCCAACGTCCTGACTTTC
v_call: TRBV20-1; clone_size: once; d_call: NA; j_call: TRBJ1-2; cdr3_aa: CGRGVQDGYTF; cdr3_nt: TGCGGAAGGGGGGTTCAGGACGGCTACACCTTC
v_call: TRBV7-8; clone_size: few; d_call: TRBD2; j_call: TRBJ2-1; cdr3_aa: CASSFLAGVSSYNEQFF; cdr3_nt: TGTGCCAGCAGCTTCCTAGCGGGGGTTAGCTCCTACAATGAGCAGTTCTTC
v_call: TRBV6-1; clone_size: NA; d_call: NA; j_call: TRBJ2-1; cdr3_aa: CASSESYAGNEQFF; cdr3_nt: TGTGCCAGCAGTGAATCCTACGCCGGGAATGAGCAGTTCTTC
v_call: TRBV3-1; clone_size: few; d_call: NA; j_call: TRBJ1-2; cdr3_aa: CASSQNSQNYGYTF; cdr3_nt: TGTGCCAGCAGCCAAAACAGCCAGAACTATGGCTACACCTTC
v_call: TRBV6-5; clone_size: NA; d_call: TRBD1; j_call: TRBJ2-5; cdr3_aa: CASSPQGANHETQYF; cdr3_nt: TGTGCCAGCAGTCCACAGGGGGCGAACCACGAGACCCAGTACTTC
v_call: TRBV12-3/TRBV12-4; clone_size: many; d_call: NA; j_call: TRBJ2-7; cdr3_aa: CASSFTTTSYEQYF; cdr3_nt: TGTGCCAGCAGTTTTACGACAACTTCCTACGAGCAGTACTTC
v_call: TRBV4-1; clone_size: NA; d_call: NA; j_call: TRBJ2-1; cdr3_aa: CASKDDESSYNEQFF; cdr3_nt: TGCGCCAGCAAGGACGACGAGAGCTCCTACAATGAGCAGTTCTTC
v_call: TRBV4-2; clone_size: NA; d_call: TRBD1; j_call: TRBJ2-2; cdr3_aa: CASSQAYRGFGGELFF; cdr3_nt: TGTGCCAGCAGCCAAGCGTACAGGGGGTTTGGCGGGGAGCTGTTTTTT